The clone carrying this T cell receptor (beta chain) was observed once. This record belongs to a study of long-term antiretroviral therapy in people with HIV. CDR3 length: 13 residues. The V gene lost 5 bases and the J gene lost 3 bases, with 11 bases spanning the gap. Germline V gene sequence: CDR1 KGHSH, CDR2 LQKENI. Runs used v3.0 of the immunoSEQ assay and were done at survey level. Only in-frame clones appear in the TCRdb table, and some are missing; sequencing was by immunoSEQ multiplex PCR. The data hold more than 10,000 clones, with under 85% observed a single time. Every donor had one or more pre-ART and two or more post-ART PBMC samples.

The origin of this receptor is a man aged 35 to 55 with HIV. Specimen: unsorted PBMCs, collected 3.4 years after starting antiretroviral therapy. The genes are TRBV18 and TRBJ2-7; D may be TRBD1 (5 bases). CDR3 coding DNA: TGTGCCAGCTCAGTTACAGGTAGCTACGAGCAGTACTTC. Translating gives CASSVTGSYEQYF.